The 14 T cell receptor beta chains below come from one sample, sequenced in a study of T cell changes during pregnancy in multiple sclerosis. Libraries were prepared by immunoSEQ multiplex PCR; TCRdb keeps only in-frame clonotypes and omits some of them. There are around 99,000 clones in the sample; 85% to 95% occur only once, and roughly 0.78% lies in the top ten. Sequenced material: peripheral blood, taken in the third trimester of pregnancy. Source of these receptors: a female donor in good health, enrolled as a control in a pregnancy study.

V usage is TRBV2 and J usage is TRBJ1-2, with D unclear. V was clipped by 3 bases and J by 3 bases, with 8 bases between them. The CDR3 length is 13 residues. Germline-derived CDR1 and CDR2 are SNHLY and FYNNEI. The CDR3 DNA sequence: TGTGCCAGCAGTGAGCAGGTAGACTATGGCTACACCTTC. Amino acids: CASSEQVDYGYTF.

This CDR3 is CASSQIGGPGLDDTGELFF. CDR3 sequence (DNA): TGCGCCAGCAGCCAAATCGGGGGGCCGGGACTCGATGACACCGGGGAGCTGTTTTTT. This chain uses TRBV4-1 with TRBJ2-2; D possibly corresponds to TRBD2 (7 bases). The ends were cut back, 2 bases at V and 3 bases at J, with 22 bases in the middle. CDR1 and CDR2 from the germline V gene are MGHRA and YSYEKL. The CDR3 sequence is 19 residues long.

The CDR3 region is CASSPGQTNYGYTF. The CDR3 DNA follows: TGTGCCAGCAGCCCCGGACAGACGAACTATGGCTACACCTTC. V is TRBV7-3 and J is TRBJ1-2, with a weak D call TRBD1 (6 bases). The germline V gene has CDR1 SGHTA and CDR2 FQGTGA. The CDR3 is 14 amino acids. V gave up 5 bases and J gave up 2 bases, with 12 bases separating them.

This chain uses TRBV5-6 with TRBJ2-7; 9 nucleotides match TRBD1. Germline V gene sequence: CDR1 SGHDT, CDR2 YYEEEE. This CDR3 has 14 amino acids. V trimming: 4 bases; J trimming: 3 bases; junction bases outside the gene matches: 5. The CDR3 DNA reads TGTGCCAGCAGCGTCGGGACAGGGATCTACGAGCAGTACTTC. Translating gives CASSVGTGIYEQYF.

DNA of the CDR3: TGTGCCAGCAGGGTAGCACCCTCATATGGCTACACCTTC. Encoded protein: CASRVAPSYGYTF. The chain links TRBV27 to TRBJ1-2; no clear D. This CDR3 has 13 amino acids. The V end was cut by 6 bases, the J end by 5 bases, with 13 bases between. CDR1 and CDR2 (germline): MNHEY, SMNVEV (reference sequence).

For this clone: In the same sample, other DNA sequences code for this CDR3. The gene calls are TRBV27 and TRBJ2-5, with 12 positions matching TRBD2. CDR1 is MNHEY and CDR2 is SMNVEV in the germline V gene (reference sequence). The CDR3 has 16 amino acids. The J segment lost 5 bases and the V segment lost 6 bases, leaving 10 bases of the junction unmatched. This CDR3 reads CASRRLAGALRETQYF. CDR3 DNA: TGTGCCAGCAGGCGACTAGCGGGGGCTCTCAGGGAGACCCAGTACTTC.

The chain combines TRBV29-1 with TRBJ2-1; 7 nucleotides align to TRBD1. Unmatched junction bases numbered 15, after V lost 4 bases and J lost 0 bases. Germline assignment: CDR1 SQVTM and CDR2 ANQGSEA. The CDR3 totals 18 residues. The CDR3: CSVARGQNFRSSYNEQFF. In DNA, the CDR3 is TGCAGCGTTGCCCGGGGACAGAACTTCAGAAGCTCCTACAATGAGCAGTTCTTC.

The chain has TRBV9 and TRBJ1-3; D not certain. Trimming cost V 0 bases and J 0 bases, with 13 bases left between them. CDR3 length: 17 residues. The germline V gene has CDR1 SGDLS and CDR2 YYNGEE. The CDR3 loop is CASSVVGEGDSGNTIYF. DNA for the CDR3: TGTGCCAGCAGCGTAGTCGGGGAAGGTGACTCTGGAAACACCATATATTTT.

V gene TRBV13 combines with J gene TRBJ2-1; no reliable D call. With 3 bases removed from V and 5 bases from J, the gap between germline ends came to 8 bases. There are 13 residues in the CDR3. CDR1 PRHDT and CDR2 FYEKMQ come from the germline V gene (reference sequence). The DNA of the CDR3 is TGTGCCAGCAGCTTTGAACTGCACAATGAGCAGTTCTTC. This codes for CASSFELHNEQFF.

CDR3 in DNA: TGTGCCAGCAGTTTTACGACAGGGACTTCACCCCTCCACTTT. Its translation is CASSFTTGTSPLHF. This chain joins TRBV6-5 and TRBJ1-6; 7 bases are shared with TRBD1. Germline CDR1 is MNHEY and CDR2 is SVGAGI. V shed 4 bases and J 9 bases; nucleotides not matched to a gene: 6. The length of the CDR3 is 14 residues.

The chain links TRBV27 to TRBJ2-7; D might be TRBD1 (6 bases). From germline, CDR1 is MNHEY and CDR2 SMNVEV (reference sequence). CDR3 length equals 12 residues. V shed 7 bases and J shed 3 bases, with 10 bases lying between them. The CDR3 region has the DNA TGTGCCAGCAAGGACAGTTACTACGAGCAGTACTTC. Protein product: CASKDSYYEQYF.

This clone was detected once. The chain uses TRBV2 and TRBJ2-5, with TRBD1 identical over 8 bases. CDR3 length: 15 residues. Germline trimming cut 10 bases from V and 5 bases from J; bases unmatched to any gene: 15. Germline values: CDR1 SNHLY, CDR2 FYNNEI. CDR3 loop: CANSGGWGLRETQYF. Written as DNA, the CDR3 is TGTGCCAACTCAGGGGGCTGGGGGCTAAGGGAGACCCAGTACTTC.

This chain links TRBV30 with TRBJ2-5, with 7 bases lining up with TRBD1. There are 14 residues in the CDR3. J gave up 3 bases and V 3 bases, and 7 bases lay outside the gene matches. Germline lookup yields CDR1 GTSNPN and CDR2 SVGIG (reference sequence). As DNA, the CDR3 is TGTGCCTGGAGCCGAGGGACAGAAGAAGAGACCCAGTACTTC. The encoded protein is CAWSRGTEEETQYF.

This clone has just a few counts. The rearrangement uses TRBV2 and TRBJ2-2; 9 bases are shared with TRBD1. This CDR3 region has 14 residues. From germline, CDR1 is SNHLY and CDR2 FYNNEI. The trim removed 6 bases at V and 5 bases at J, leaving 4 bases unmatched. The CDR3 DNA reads TGTGCCAGCAGACCACAGGGGGCAACCGGGGAGCTGTTTTTT. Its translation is CASRPQGATGELFF.